These 21 T cell receptor beta chains share one sample of origin, sequenced in a study of CD8 T cells in ankylosing spondylitis. No antigens are known for them. TCRdb redid the calling of the 5' RACE reads with MiXCR, one entry per CDR3 protein. The sample lists 470,000 or so distinct CDR3 sequences, 26% seen once, with over 0.8% in the top ten. Broader study findings: The study identified a TCR beta motif of eight highly homologous variants that appeared characteristic of ankylosing spondylitis blood.

Sequenced sample: blood, either unsorted or a sorted T cell fraction (not recorded which). The receptors stem from a male donor with ankylosing spondylitis.

This sequence joins TRBV7-2 and TRBJ2-3; D may match TRBD1 or TRBD2 (5 bases each). The germline gives CDR1 SGHTA, CDR2 FQGNSA. This CDR3 region has 14 residues. V was cut by 5 bases and J by 3 bases, with 12 bases left in between. CDR3 sequence (DNA): TGTGCCAGCAGCGCCAAGAGGGGAACAGATACGCAGTATTTT. It yields the protein CASSAKRGTDTQYF.

The J gene is TRBJ2-2, the V gene TRBV7-2; the D gene is possibly TRBD1 (5 bases). Trimming took off 5 bases at V and 16 bases at J, with 17 bases between the two ends. This CDR3 has 12 residues. CDR1 is SGHTA, CDR2 FQGNSA, per germline. This chain's CDR3 is CASSNSQGIGFF. DNA of the CDR3: TGTGCCAGCAGCAACAGTCAGGGTATAGGGTTTTTT.

The chain couples TRBV5-1 to TRBJ2-5; 13 bases align to TRBD2. The CDR3 totals 15 residues. The germline V gene encodes CDR1 SGHRS and CDR2 YFSETQ. Trimming at V came to 6 bases and at J to 2 bases, leaving 4 bases not matched to a gene. The CDR3 DNA reads as TGCGCCAGCAAACTAGCGGGAGGGACTCAAGAGACCCAGTACTTC. Protein product: CASKLAGGTQETQYF.

The chain combines TRBV3-1 with TRBJ2-2; perhaps D is TRBD1 or TRBD2 (6 bases each). The V gene lost 0 bases and the J gene lost 7 bases, with 15 bases spanning the gap. Germline V gene lookup returns CDR1 LGHDT and CDR2 YNNKEL (reference sequence). The CDR3 extends over 16 amino acids. CDR3 sequence reads: CASSQEYGGEGGELFF. CDR3 in DNA: TGTGCCAGCAGCCAAGAGTACGGGGGCGAAGGCGGGGAGCTGTTTTTT.

This clonotype was seen a few times. The V gene is TRBV25-1, the J gene TRBJ1-2; TRBD1 might be the D (6 bases). In germline, CDR1 is MGHDK, CDR2 SYGVNS. This CDR3 contains 15 residues. V lost 5 bases and J 4 bases, leaving 17 bases between the germline ends. CDR3 in DNA: TGTGCCAGCAGTCGAACAGGGCGGGGGGCCTATGGCTACACCTTC. Its protein product is CASSRTGRGAYGYTF.

This clonotype showed up just a few times. The chain combines TRBV12-3 or TRBV12-4 with TRBJ2-1, with TRBD1 as a possible D gene (5 bases). Between the trimmed V and J ends, which lost 4 bases and 6 bases, there was a span of 16 bases. The length of the CDR3 is 15 residues. CDR3 amino acids: CASSSRQGFGNEQFF. The CDR3 DNA reads TGTGCCAGCAGTTCGCGTCAGGGATTTGGCAATGAGCAGTTCTTC.

This clonotype occurred a few times. The rearrangement links TRBV24-1 to TRBJ2-1; the match to TRBD2 covers 7 bases. Unmatched junction bases numbered 12, after V lost 3 bases and J lost 5 bases. This CDR3 has 17 residues. Germline V gives CDR1 KGHDR, CDR2 SFDVKD. CDR3 sequence (DNA): TGTGCCACCAGTGATGCCGCAGGGCGGGAGATTGACAATGAGCAGTTCTTC. It codes for CATSDAAGREIDNEQFF.

This clonotype was counted only a few times. The CDR3 loop reads CSARDRRAIETF. The DNA for the CDR3 is TGCAGTGCTAGAGACAGGCGGGCTATAGAAACCTTC. The J gene is TRBJ1-2, the V gene TRBV20-1; D is undetermined. There are 12 residues in the CDR3. Germline V gene lookup returns CDR1 DFQATT and CDR2 SNEGSKA (reference sequence). V shed 0 bases and J shed 14 bases, with 16 bases lying between them.

This chain joins TRBV4-1 and TRBJ2-1; TRBD2 matches 7 bases. The V and J ends lost 0 bases and 15 bases, in that order; junction bases with no gene match: 11. The CDR3 spans 14 residues. The germline CDR1 and CDR2 sequences are MGHRA and YSYEKL. Here the CDR3 DNA reads TGCGCCAGCAGCCAAGAACCGCGGGAGTGGATCCGGTTCTTC. It codes for CASSQEPREWIRFF.

This chain connects TRBV12-3 or TRBV12-4 to TRBJ2-2; D ambiguous. The V gene lost 1 base and the J gene lost 4 bases, with 13 bases spanning the gap. The CDR3 contains 16 residues. The CDR3, as DNA: TGTGCCAGCAGTTTAGGGCTCCTAGGCACCACCGGGGAGCTGTTTTTT. This codes for CASSLGLLGTTGELFF.

Comment on this clonotype: Its ends do not fully match the called genes, so a read error is possible. V usage is TRBV6-5 and J usage is TRBJ2-2, with D possibly TRBD1 on 7 matching bases. The germline gives CDR1 MNHEY, CDR2 SVGAGI. The CDR3 runs to 16 residues. The CDR3 loop reads CASCYGAGGITGELFF. CDR3 in DNA: TGTGCCAGCTGTTACGGGGCAGGGGGGATCACCGGGGAGCTGTTTTTT.

This clonotype showed up just a few times. J is TRBJ2-1 and V is TRBV24-1; D remains ambiguous. Germline CDR1 KGHDR, CDR2 SFDVKD. V dropped 3 bases and J dropped 8 bases, with 4 bases sitting between them. The CDR3 loop spans 11 amino acids. The CDR3 protein is CATSDGDEQFF. Here the CDR3 DNA reads TGTGCCACCAGTGATGGGGATGAGCAGTTCTTC.

The CDR3 DNA is TGTGCCAGCAGCTTAGCAACCTTCGGGTACCAGTACTTC. This gives the protein CASSLATFGYQYF. This rearrangement joins TRBV7-2 to TRBJ2-5; D is unresolved. The V end lost 0 bases, the J end lost 10 bases, and 12 bases lay between the germline ends. Germline loops: CDR1 SGHTA, CDR2 FQGNSA. This CDR3 spans 13 amino acids.

CDR3 sequence reads: CASSQDLQLAKNIQYF. The CDR3 DNA reads TGTGCCAGCAGCCAAGATCTGCAGCTAGCCAAAAACATTCAGTACTTC. The chain uses TRBV4-2 and TRBJ2-4; no reliable D call. Deletions cut 0 bases from V and 0 bases from J, with 9 bases between. This CDR3 region has 16 residues. The V gene's germline CDR1 is LGHNA and CDR2 YNFKEQ.

The chain links TRBV4-1 to TRBJ2-1, with 8 bases matching TRBD2. This CDR3 has 16 amino acids. From germline, CDR1 is MGHRA and CDR2 YSYEKL. J gave up 4 bases and V 2 bases, and 7 bases lay outside the gene matches. CDR3 sequence: CASSQLLAGRYNEQFF. The CDR3 nucleotides read TGCGCCAGCAGCCAACTTCTAGCGGGCCGTTACAATGAGCAGTTCTTC.

This chain links TRBV18 with TRBJ1-1, with D possibly being TRBD1 (6 bases). The germline V gene encodes CDR1 KGHSH and CDR2 LQKENI. V lost 8 bases to trimming and J lost 7 bases, with 14 bases between them. CDR3 length: 12 residues. The DNA for the CDR3 is TGTGCCAGCCAAACTAGGGGGGATGAAGCTTTCTTT. As protein: CASQTRGDEAFF.

This sequence joins TRBV30 and TRBJ1-5; no definite D call. The CDR3 has 13 amino acids. Trimming left V 2 bases short and J 3 bases short, with 8 bases between. Germline V gene data show CDR1 as GTSNPN and CDR2 as SVGIG (reference sequence). The DNA of the CDR3 is TGTGCCTGGAGTATCGGGGACAATCAGCCCCAGCATTTT. Translation: CAWSIGDNQPQHF.

This clonotype was detected only a few times. V is TRBV3-1 and J is TRBJ2-7; D is undetermined. The germline V gene has CDR1 LGHDT and CDR2 YNNKEL (reference sequence). V was clipped by 0 bases and J by 9 bases, with 12 bases between them. CDR3 length equals 13 residues. CDR3 nucleotide sequence: TGTGCCAGCAGCCAAGATCCCGCGGTTGGGCAGTACTTC. Translating gives CASSQDPAVGQYF.

The rearrangement links TRBV20-1 to TRBJ2-3, with TRBD2 matching 10 bases. CDR3 length equals 16 residues. The junction had 4 bases not matched to a gene; V was cut back by 0 bases and J by 1 base. CDR1 DFQATT and CDR2 SNEGSKA come from the germline V gene (reference sequence). CDR3 in amino acids: CSARDRLAGGTDTQYF. The CDR3 DNA reads as TGCAGTGCTAGAGATAGGCTAGCGGGAGGCACAGATACGCAGTATTTT.

The genes are TRBV11-3 and TRBJ2-1; the match to TRBD2 covers 7 bases. Germline V lookup: CDR1 SGHNT, CDR2 YENEEA. The CDR3 contains 15 residues. V dropped 1 base and J dropped 8; count of bases not matched to a gene: 8. The CDR3 nucleotides are TGTGCCAGCAGCTTAGGGGGCGGGAGTGGGGATGAGCAGTTCTTC. Encoded protein: CASSLGGGSGDEQFF. Full variable domain (outside the CDR3, taken from reference TRBV11-3 and TRBJ2-1): EAGVVQSPRYKIIEKKQPVAFWCNPISGHNTLYWYLQNLGQGPELLIRYENEEAVDDSQLPKDRFSAERLKGVDSTLKIQPAELGDSAVYLCASSLGGGSGDEQFFGPGTRLTVL.

The CDR3 nucleotides are TGTGCCAGCAGCTTAGTAAGGGGGTCCTCGCAGTTCTTC. As protein: CASSLVRGSSQFF. The chain recombines TRBV7-2 with TRBJ2-1; weak D call: TRBD1 (6 bases). The CDR3 sequence is 13 residues long. Germline V lookup: CDR1 SGHTA, CDR2 FQGNSA. Trimming left V 1 base short and J 12 bases short, with 13 bases between.